This T cell receptor beta chain was sequenced for a study of T cells in localized non-small cell lung cancer. This clone has just one count. Its target is unknown. Clones were read by immunoSEQ multiplex PCR, and TCRdb kept only the in-frame ones, dropping some. Altogether about 15,000 clones are present, 84% being singletons, with the ten largest covering 4.1%. Notes on the study in general: Higher blood T cell density tracked longer overall survival. Measurement of T cell clonality placed uninvolved adjacent lung highest, above the level in tumor.

The sequence was obtained from a female donor older than 55 with stage I squamous cell lung carcinoma. The specimen was peripheral blood, collected before any cancer treatment.

The CDR3 is CASSLAGGGQSNQPQHF. The CDR3 nucleotides read TGTGCCAGCAGCTTAGCGGGCGGGGGCCAGAGCAATCAGCCCCAGCATTTT. J is TRBJ1-5 and V is TRBV7-2; D perhaps matches TRBD1 (6 bases). CDR1 is SGHTA and CDR2 is FQGNSA in the germline V gene. There are 17 residues in the CDR3. V was pared by 0 bases and J by 1 base, with 13 bases between.